The 24 T cell receptor beta chains presented below share a single source sample, sequenced in a study of control samples from healthy donors and cancer patients. Profiling relied on immunoSEQ multiplex PCR, and the TCRdb table lists in-frame clones only, not all of them. The sample includes fewer than 200,000 clones. The sequenced sample consisted of blood. These receptors all come from a woman aged 25 to 39 in good health.

The chain uses TRBV10-3 and TRBJ1-2; D perhaps matches TRBD1 (5 bases). The CDR3 has 15 residues. Germline V gene sequence: CDR1 ENHRY, CDR2 SYGVKD. Trimming stripped 6 bases from V and 5 bases from J, with 19 bases between. The CDR3 nucleotides are TGTGCCATCAGCCCTGGGGGGTCGGGTGAATATGGCTACACCTTC. Translating it yields CAISPGGSGEYGYTF.

CDR3 in amino acids: CASSPSGGAEAQYF. The CDR3 DNA reads as TGTGCCAGCAGCCCGAGCGGGGGGGCCGAGGCCCAGTACTTC. The rearrangement links TRBV11-2 to TRBJ2-5, with 10 bases matching TRBD2. CDR1 and CDR2 (germline): SGHAT, FQNNGV. The CDR3 extends over 14 amino acids. V shed 5 bases, J shed 9 bases, and the junction held 9 bases outside the gene matches.

The gene calls are TRBV18 and TRBJ1-5, with D perhaps TRBD1 (6 bases). V was clipped by 6 bases and J by 8 bases, with 14 bases between them. CDR1 is KGHSH and CDR2 is LQKENI in the germline V gene. The length of the CDR3 is 13 residues. This CDR3 reads CASSSGAPKPQHF. The DNA of the CDR3 is TGTGCCAGCTCCTCAGGGGCACCTAAGCCCCAGCATTTT.

As to this clone: The junction differs from germline at one of its ends, possibly a read error. This sequence joins TRBV6-5 and TRBJ1-1; TRBD1 is a possible D gene (5 bases). The CDR3 consists of 15 residues. Looked up from germline, CDR1 is MNHEY and CDR2 is SVGAGI. CDR3 loop: CASSRGRVLNTEAFF. As DNA, the CDR3 is TGTGCCAGCAGTCGGGGACGTGTGCTGAATACTGAAGCTTTCTTT.

The rearrangement links TRBV11-2 to TRBJ1-6; D is undetermined. Germline CDR1 is SGHAT and CDR2 is FQNNGV. V lost 7 bases and J lost 7, with 17 bases in between. The CDR3 loop spans 15 amino acids. This chain's CDR3 is CASTPGSQGNSPLHF. CDR3 coding DNA: TGTGCCAGCACCCCCGGGAGTCAAGGGAATTCACCCCTCCACTTT.

A note on this clone: A junction end diverges from the germline sequence, so it may reflect a read error. The V call is TRBV7-7, the J call TRBJ2-1; 10 positions match TRBD2. Germline V lookup: CDR1 SSHAT, CDR2 FNYEAQ (reference sequence). CDR3 length: 15 residues. CDR3 nucleotides: TGTGCTAGCAGCCGAGCGGGGGGGACCTACAATGAGCAGTTCTTC. Amino acid sequence: CASSRAGGTYNEQFF.

Written as DNA, the CDR3 is TGTGCCAGCAGTGACCTAAGGGCTGTGAACACTGAAGCTTTCTTT. It yields the protein CASSDLRAVNTEAFF. This chain joins TRBV6-1 and TRBJ1-1; no clear D gene. Deletions cut 3 bases from V and 0 bases from J, with 11 bases between. The CDR3 runs 15 residues. Germline V gene sequence: CDR1 MNHNS, CDR2 SASEGT.

About this clone: This is likely a read error, given that the CDR3 carries no conserved phenylalanine or tryptophan at its end. The gene calls are TRBV19 and TRBJ1-1; possible D gene TRBD1, 6 bases. Trimming took 3 bases from V and 1 from J, leaving 15 bases between them. In germline, CDR1 is LNHDA, CDR2 SQIVND (reference sequence). The CDR3 runs to 16 residues. CDR3 in amino acids: CASSIGGTRSNTEAFL. The CDR3 DNA follows: TGTGCCAGTAGTATCGGAGGGACAAGGTCGAACACTGAAGCTTTCCTT.

This rearrangement joins TRBV28 to TRBJ2-7, with D unresolved. Looked up from germline, CDR1 is MDHEN and CDR2 is SYDVKM. V gave up 1 base and J gave up 2 bases, with 12 bases separating them. The CDR3 length is 15 residues. Here the CDR3 reads CASSLSWGPAYEQYF. CDR3 DNA sequence: TGTGCCAGCAGTTTATCGTGGGGTCCAGCCTACGAGCAGTACTTC.

The rearrangement uses TRBV10-2 and TRBJ2-5; 8 bases are a match to TRBD2. V shed 9 bases, J shed 5 bases, and the junction held 8 bases outside the gene matches. The CDR3 extends over 13 amino acids. Germline CDR1 reads WSHSY; CDR2 reads SAAADI. The CDR3 sequence: CASKSGGGETQYF. Here the CDR3 DNA reads TGCGCCAGTAAGAGCGGGGGCGGGGAGACCCAGTACTTC.

This chain connects TRBV28 to TRBJ1-2; 8 bases are shared with TRBD1. CDR1 is MDHEN and CDR2 is SYDVKM in the germline V gene. The V gene end was trimmed by 6 bases and the J gene end by 4 bases; junction bases not matched to a gene: 7. The CDR3 sequence is 14 residues long. The CDR3 DNA is TGTGCCAGCAGATCACCCGACAGGGGCTATGGCTACACCTTC. Translated: CASRSPDRGYGYTF.

The rearrangement links TRBV5-4 to TRBJ1-2; D is possibly TRBD1 (6 bases). The length of the CDR3 is 13 residues. Germline CDR1 reads SGHNT; CDR2 reads YYREEE (reference sequence). Trimming shortened V by 2 bases and J by 8 bases, and 13 bases separated the two germline ends. The CDR3 region is CASSFGQSIGYTF. CDR3 DNA: TGTGCCAGCAGCTTCGGACAGAGTATCGGCTACACCTTC.

V is TRBV24-1 and J is TRBJ2-1; the match to TRBD1 covers 11 bases. The CDR3 sequence is 15 residues long. The V gene's germline CDR1 is KGHDR and CDR2 SFDVKD. Trimming removed 9 bases from V and 10 bases from J; junction bases left unmatched: 13. The CDR3 loop reads CATGFTGTGGGEQFF. The CDR3 nucleotides are TGTGCCACCGGATTTACCGGGACAGGGGGAGGGGAGCAGTTCTTC.

The V and J genes are TRBV13 and TRBJ1-5; 8 nucleotides match TRBD1. After removal of 5 bases from V and 7 bases from J, the junction contained 7 bases not matched to a gene. The CDR3 has 14 residues. In germline, CDR1 is PRHDT, CDR2 FYEKMQ (reference sequence). As DNA, the CDR3 is TGTGCCAGCAGCGACCCCAGGGGGCGACAGCCCCAGCATTTT. Its protein is CASSDPRGRQPQHF.

This chain uses TRBV29-1 with TRBJ2-1; possibly TRBD1 for D (5 bases). Germline values: CDR1 SQVTM, CDR2 ANQGSEA. The CDR3 is 11 residues long. The V gene lost 3 bases and the J gene lost 5 bases, with 5 bases spanning the gap. The CDR3 is CSVEDNNEQFF. CDR3 nucleotide sequence: TGCAGCGTTGAGGACAACAATGAGCAGTTCTTC.

This CDR3 reads CASSYGGNTEAFF. CDR3 nucleotides: TGTGCCAGCAGTTACGGGGGTAACACTGAAGCTTTCTTT. The V gene is TRBV12-3 or TRBV12-4, the J gene TRBJ1-1; weak D call: TRBD1 (5 bases). The ends were cut back, 4 bases at V and 2 bases at J, with 8 bases in the middle. The CDR3 sequence is 13 residues long.

This chain uses TRBV5-1 with TRBJ2-3; possible D gene TRBD2, 6 bases. V lost 4 bases, J lost 0 bases, and 12 bases lay in between. CDR1 and CDR2 (germline): SGHRS, YFSETQ. The CDR3 is 15 amino acids. The DNA for the CDR3 is TGCGCCAGCAGCCCTTTAGCGGCTAGCACAGATACGCAGTATTTT. Translated: CASSPLAASTDTQYF. Complete variable domain (other parts from reference TRBV5-1 and TRBJ2-3): KAGVTQTPRYLIKTRGQQVTLSCSPISGHRSVSWYQQTPGQGLQFLFEYFSETQRNKGNFPGRFSGRQFSNSRSEMNVSTLELGDSALYLCASSPLAASTDTQYFGPGTRLTVL.

The chain uses TRBV24-1 and TRBJ1-2; D is unclear. With 3 bases removed from V and 8 bases from J, the gap between germline ends came to 12 bases. Germline assignment: CDR1 KGHDR and CDR2 SFDVKD. The CDR3 consists of 13 residues. This CDR3 is CATSDGRHSGYTF. The CDR3 DNA sequence: TGTGCCACCAGTGATGGGAGACATTCCGGCTACACCTTC.

The genes are TRBV27 and TRBJ2-6; D perhaps matches TRBD2 (6 bases). Trimming shortened V by 4 bases and J by 0 bases, and 16 bases separated the two germline ends. This CDR3 is built from 18 residues. Germline lookup yields CDR1 MNHEY and CDR2 SMNVEV (reference sequence). This chain's CDR3 is CASSSRRGEHSGANVLTF. The CDR3 DNA is TGTGCCAGCAGTTCCCGTCGCGGGGAGCACTCTGGGGCCAACGTCCTGACTTTC.

The rearrangement joins TRBV18 to TRBJ2-7; D remains ambiguous. V was cut by 4 bases and J by 0 bases, with 4 bases left in between. The CDR3 covers 12 residues. Looked up from germline, CDR1 is KGHSH and CDR2 is LQKENI. The CDR3: CASSRLSYEQYF. As DNA, the CDR3 is TGTGCCAGCTCACGGCTCTCCTACGAGCAGTACTTC.

This sequence joins TRBV9 and TRBJ2-3; possibly TRBD1 or TRBD2 for D (5 bases each). Germline loops: CDR1 SGDLS, CDR2 YYNGEE. Trimming left V 4 bases short and J 4 bases short, with 19 bases between. There are 16 residues in the CDR3. CDR3 region: CASSSRAHEGPDTQYF. Written as DNA, the CDR3 is TGTGCCAGCAGCAGCAGGGCCCACGAGGGGCCAGATACGCAGTATTTT.

The V call is TRBV5-1, the J call TRBJ2-5, with no clear D. The germline CDR1 and CDR2 sequences are SGHRS and YFSETQ. The CDR3 has 14 residues. Trimming pared 1 base from V and 2 bases from J, leaving 9 bases between. This CDR3 is CASSLWTDQETQYF. The CDR3 DNA sequence: TGCGCCAGCAGCTTGTGGACGGATCAAGAGACCCAGTACTTC.

The chain has TRBV5-1 and TRBJ2-1; D is unclear. The germline gives CDR1 SGHRS, CDR2 YFSETQ. CDR3 size: 16 residues. V lost 4 bases and J lost 6, with 20 bases in between. The CDR3 loop is CASSLIIGLRVNEQFF. The DNA of the CDR3 is TGCGCCAGCAGCCTAATAATAGGTCTGAGAGTCAATGAGCAGTTCTTC. Together with reference TRBV5-1 and TRBJ2-1, the CDR3 gives the full variable domain: KAGVTQTPRYLIKTRGQQVTLSCSPISGHRSVSWYQQTPGQGLQFLFEYFSETQRNKGNFPGRFSGRQFSNSRSEMNVSTLELGDSALYLCASSLIIGLRVNEQFFGPGTRLTVL.

This chain connects TRBV2 to TRBJ1-1; a possible D gene is TRBD1 (5 bases). V was clipped by 2 bases and J by 2 bases, with 9 bases between them. The germline V gene has CDR1 SNHLY and CDR2 FYNNEI. There are 14 residues in the CDR3. CDR3 DNA: TGTGCCAGCAGTGAAAACGGACATAACACTGAAGCTTTCTTT. Protein sequence: CASSENGHNTEAFF. The complete variable domain, with remaining parts taken from reference TRBV2 and TRBJ1-1, reads EPEVTQTPSHQVTQMGQEVILRCVPISNHLYFYWYRQILGQKVEFLVSFYNNEISEKSEIFDDQFSVERPDGSNFTLKIRSTKLEDSAMYFCASSENGHNTEAFFGQGTRLTVV.